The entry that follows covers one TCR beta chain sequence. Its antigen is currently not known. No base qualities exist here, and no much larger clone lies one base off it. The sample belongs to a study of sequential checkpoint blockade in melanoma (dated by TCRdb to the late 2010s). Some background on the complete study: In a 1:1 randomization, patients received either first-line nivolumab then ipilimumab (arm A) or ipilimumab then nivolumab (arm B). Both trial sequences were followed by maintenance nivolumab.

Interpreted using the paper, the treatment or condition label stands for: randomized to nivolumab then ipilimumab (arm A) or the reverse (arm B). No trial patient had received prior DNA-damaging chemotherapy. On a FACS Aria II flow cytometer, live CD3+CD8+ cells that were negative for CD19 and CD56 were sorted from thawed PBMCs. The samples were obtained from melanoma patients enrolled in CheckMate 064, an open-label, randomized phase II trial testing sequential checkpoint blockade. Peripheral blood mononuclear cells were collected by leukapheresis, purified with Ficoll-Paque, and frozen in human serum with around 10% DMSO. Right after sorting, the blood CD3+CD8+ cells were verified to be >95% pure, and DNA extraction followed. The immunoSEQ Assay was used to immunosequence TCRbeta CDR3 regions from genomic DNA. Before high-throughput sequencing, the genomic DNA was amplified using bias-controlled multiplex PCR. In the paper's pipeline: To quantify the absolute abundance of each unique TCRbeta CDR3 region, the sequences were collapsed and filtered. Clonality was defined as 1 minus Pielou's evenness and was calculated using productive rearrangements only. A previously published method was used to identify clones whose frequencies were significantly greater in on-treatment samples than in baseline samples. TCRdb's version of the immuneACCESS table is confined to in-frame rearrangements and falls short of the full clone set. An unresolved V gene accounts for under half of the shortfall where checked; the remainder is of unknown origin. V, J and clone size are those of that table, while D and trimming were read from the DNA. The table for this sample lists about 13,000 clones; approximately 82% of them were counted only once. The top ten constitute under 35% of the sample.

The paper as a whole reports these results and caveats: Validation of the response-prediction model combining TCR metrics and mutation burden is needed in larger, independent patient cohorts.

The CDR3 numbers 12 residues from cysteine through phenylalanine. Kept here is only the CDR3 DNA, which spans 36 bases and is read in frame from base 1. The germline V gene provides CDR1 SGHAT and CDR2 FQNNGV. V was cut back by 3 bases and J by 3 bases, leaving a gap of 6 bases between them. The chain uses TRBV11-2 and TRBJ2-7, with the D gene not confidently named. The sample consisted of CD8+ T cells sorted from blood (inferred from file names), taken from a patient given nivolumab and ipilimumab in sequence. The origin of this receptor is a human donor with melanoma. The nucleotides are TGTGCCAGCAGCTTGTTGTACTACGAGCAGTACTTC. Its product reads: CASSLLYYEQYF.